One sample yielded the 4 T cell receptor beta chains listed below, sequenced in a study of identical twins. TCRdb ran MiXCR on the 5' RACE reads and lists one entry per CDR3 protein. In the table there are about 660,000 distinct CDR3 sequences, 8.6% of which are singletons. This sample was also put to use in a study of yellow fever vaccine responses in identical twins.

The sample comprised PBMCs. The receptors were gathered from a woman between 18 and 29 years old in good health.

The chain couples TRBV20-1 to TRBJ2-7; D is unclear. The CDR3 length is 14 residues. Germline V gives CDR1 DFQATT, CDR2 SNEGSKA (reference sequence). Trimming took 5 bases from V and 0 from J, leaving 14 bases between them. This CDR3 reads CSAGSSSRSYEQYF. The CDR3 nucleotides are TGCAGTGCTGGATCAAGTTCCCGCTCCTACGAGCAGTACTTC.

The sample holds a few counts of this clonotype. This sequence joins TRBV9 and TRBJ1-2; TRBD1 matches at 9 bases. J gave up 5 bases and V 7 bases, and 6 bases lay outside the gene matches. Germline V gene sequence: CDR1 SGDLS, CDR2 YYNGEE. The CDR3 extends over 13 amino acids. The CDR3 bases are TGTGCCAGCGATCCGGGACAGGGTTATGGCTACACCTTC. This translates into CASDPGQGYGYTF.

This clonotype was seen a handful of times. This rearrangement joins TRBV6-1 to TRBJ1-1, with 8 bases that match TRBD1. V lost 7 bases to trimming and J lost 4 bases; unmatched junction nucleotides: 8. This CDR3 region has 14 residues. Germline CDR1 and CDR2: MNHNS and SASEGT. The CDR3 sequence is CASKDRARTTEAFF. The CDR3 nucleotides are TGTGCCAGCAAGGACAGGGCTAGGACCACTGAAGCTTTCTTT.

This clonotype was seen more than once but under ten times. The rearrangement uses TRBV9 and TRBJ2-2, with 15 bases aligning to TRBD2. The CDR3 extends over 16 amino acids. CDR1 and CDR2 (germline): SGDLS, YYNGEE. The junction had 4 bases not matched to a gene; V was cut back by 4 bases and J by 6 bases. CDR3: CASSLGTSGGPGELFF. CDR3 in DNA: TGTGCCAGCAGCTTGGGGACTAGCGGGGGGCCCGGGGAGCTGTTTTTT.